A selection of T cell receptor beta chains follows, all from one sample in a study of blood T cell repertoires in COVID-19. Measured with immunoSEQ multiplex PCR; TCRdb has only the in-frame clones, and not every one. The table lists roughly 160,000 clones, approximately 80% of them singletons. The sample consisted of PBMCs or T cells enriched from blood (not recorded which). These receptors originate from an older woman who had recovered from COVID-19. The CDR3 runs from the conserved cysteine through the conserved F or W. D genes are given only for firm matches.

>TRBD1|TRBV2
CASSEMGQGPGNTIYF
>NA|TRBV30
CAWKAAPSSYEQYF
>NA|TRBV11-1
CASSLEAGNTGELFF
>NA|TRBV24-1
CATSESTPGEQYF
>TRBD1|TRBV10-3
CAISDPGQGAAGELFF
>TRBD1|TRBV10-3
CAIRSGTENSPLHF
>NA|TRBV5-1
CASSLSLRSYNEQFF
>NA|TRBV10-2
CASSESLGRGYNEQFF
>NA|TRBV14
CASSQDAFEPSNTGELFF
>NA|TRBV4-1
CASSQEGGALGGYTF
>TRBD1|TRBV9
CASSVTGQYYNEQFF
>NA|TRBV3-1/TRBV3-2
CASSLSGQPQHF
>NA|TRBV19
CASSPGHLSNQPQHF
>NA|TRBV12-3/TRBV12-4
CASTRDYQETQYF
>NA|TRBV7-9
CASSLVLNQPQHF
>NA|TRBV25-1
CASSGRQDSYEQYF
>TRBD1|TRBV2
CASSFKPGQGLSGANVLTF
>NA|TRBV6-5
CASSPTGASNQPQHF
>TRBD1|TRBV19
CASSTTGTGSEKLFF
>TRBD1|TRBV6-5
CASSYSRQGHQPQHF
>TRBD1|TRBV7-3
CASSLMRQGTDSPLHF
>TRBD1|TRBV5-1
CASSVHRSGGASNQPQHF
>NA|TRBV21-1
CASSKIGAGHNQPQHF
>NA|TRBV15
CATSRDLSLGRAAYNEQFF
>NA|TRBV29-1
CSVGDIGGSYEQYF
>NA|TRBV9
CASSPSRGTEAFF
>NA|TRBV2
CASSGRGLAGELFF
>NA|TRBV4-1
CASRKGVGYTF
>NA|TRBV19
CASKGGTAKTGELFF